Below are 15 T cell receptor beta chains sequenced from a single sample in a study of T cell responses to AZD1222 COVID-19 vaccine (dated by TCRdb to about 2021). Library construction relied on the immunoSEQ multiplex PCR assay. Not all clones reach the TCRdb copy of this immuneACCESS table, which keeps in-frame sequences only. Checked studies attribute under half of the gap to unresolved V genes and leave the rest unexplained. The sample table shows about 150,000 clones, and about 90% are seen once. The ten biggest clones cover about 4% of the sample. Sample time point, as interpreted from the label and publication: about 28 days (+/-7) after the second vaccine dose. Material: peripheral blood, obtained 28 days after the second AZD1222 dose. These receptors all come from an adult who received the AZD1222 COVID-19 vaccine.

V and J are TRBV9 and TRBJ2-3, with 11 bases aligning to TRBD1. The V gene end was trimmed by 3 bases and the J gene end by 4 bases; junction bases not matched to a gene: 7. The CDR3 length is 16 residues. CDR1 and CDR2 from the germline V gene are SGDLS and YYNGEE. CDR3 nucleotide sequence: TGTGCCAGCAGCGGTTGGGACAGGGGGTCCCCAGATACGCAGTATTTT. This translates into CASSGWDRGSPDTQYF.

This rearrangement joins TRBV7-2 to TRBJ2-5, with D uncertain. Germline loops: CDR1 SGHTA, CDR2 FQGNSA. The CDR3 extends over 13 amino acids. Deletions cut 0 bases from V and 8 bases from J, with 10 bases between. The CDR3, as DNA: TGTGCCAGCAGCTTAGCCCCCGAAGGAACCCAGTACTTC. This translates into CASSLAPEGTQYF.

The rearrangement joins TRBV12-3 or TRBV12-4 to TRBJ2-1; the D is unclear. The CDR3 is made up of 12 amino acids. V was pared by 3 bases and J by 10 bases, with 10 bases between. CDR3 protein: CASSFRPKEQFF. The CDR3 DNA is TGTGCCAGCAGTTTTCGGCCCAAGGAGCAGTTCTTC.

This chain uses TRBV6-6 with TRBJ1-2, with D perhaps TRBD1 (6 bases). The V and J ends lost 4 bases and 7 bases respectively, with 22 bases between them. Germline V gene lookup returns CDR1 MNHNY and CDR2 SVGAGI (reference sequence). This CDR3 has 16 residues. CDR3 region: CASSSAGTNPLSGYTF. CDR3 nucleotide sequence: TGTGCCAGCAGTTCCGCCGGGACAAATCCCCTCTCTGGCTACACCTTC.

This CDR3 is CASSNLLLRRASSYNEQFF. For the CDR3, the DNA is TGTGCCAGTAGCAACCTACTATTACGGCGGGCCAGCTCCTACAATGAGCAGTTCTTC. The chain couples TRBV19 to TRBJ2-1, with D possibly matching TRBD2 (5 bases). Looked up from germline, CDR1 is LNHDA and CDR2 is SQIVND (reference sequence). The CDR3 totals 19 residues. Trimming removed 6 bases at V and 0 bases at J, with 24 bases between.

Here the CDR3 DNA reads TGTGCCAGCAGCGTAGCGGTGGGGGACTTAAGCTCCTACAATGAGCAGTTCTTC. As protein: CASSVAVGDLSSYNEQFF. V and J are TRBV9 and TRBJ2-1; tentatively, D is TRBD2 (6 bases). Between the trimmed V and J ends, which lost 0 bases and 0 bases, there was a span of 16 bases. Germline values: CDR1 SGDLS, CDR2 YYNGEE. CDR3 length: 18 residues.

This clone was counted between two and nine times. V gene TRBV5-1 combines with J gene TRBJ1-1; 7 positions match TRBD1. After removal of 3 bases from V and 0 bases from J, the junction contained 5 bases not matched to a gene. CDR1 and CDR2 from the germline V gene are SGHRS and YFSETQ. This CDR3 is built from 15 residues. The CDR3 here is CASSSSGQMNTEAFF. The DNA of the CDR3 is TGCGCCAGCAGCTCATCGGGACAGATGAACACTGAAGCTTTCTTT.

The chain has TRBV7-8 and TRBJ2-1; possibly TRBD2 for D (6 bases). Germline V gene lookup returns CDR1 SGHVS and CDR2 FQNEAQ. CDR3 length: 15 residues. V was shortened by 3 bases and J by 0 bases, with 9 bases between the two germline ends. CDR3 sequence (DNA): TGTGCCAGCAGCTTCCGGGGGAGCTCCTACAATGAGCAGTTCTTC. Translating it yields CASSFRGSSYNEQFF.

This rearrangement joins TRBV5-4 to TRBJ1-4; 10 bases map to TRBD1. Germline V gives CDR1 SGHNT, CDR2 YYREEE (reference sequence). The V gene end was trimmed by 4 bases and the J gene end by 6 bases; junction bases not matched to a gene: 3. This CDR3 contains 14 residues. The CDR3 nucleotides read TGTGCCAGCAGCCCTGACAGGGGGCATGAAAAACTGTTTTTT. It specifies CASSPDRGHEKLFF.

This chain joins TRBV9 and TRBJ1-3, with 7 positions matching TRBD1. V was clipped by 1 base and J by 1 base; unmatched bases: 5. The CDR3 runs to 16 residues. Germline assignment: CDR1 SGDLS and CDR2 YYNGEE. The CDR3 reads CASSVTGALSGNTIYF. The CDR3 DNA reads TGTGCCAGCAGCGTAACAGGGGCCCTTTCTGGAAACACCATATATTTT.

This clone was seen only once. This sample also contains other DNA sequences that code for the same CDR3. CDR3 nucleotides: TGTGCCAGCAGCTTAGAGCAGTTATTCTCCTACGAGCAGTACTTC. Its protein is CASSLEQLFSYEQYF. The chain has TRBV5-6 and TRBJ2-7; D gene ambiguous. Trimming removed 2 bases at V and 0 bases at J, with 12 bases between. This CDR3 is built from 15 residues. Germline CDR1 and CDR2: SGHDT and YYEEEE.

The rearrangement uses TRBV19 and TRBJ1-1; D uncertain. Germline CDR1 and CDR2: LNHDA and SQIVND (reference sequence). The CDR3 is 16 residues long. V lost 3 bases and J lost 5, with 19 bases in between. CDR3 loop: CASSIEVGRSETEAFF. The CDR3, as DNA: TGTGCCAGTAGTATCGAGGTAGGTCGGAGTGAGACTGAAGCTTTCTTT.

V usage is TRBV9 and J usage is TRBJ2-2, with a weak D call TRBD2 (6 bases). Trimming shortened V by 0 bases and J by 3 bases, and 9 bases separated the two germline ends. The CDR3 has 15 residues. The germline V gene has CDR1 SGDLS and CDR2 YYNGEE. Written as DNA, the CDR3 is TGTGCCAGCAGCGTAGTTGGAGGGGACACCGGGGAGCTGTTTTTT. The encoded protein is CASSVVGGDTGELFF.

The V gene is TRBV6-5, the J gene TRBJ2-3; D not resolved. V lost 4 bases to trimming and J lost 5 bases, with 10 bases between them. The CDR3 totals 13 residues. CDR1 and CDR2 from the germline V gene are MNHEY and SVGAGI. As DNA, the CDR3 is TGTGCCAGCAGTTTTATACCCGGAGATACGCAGTATTTT. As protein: CASSFIPGDTQYF.

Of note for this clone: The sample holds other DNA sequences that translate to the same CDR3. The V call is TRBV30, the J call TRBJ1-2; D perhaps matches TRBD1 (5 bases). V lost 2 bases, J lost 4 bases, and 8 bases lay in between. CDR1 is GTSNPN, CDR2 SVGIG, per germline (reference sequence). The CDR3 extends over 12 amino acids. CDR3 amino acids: CAWSTGGYGYTF. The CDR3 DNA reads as TGTGCCTGGAGTACGGGGGGCTATGGCTACACCTTC.